This T cell receptor beta chain was captured by sequencing in a study of blood T cell repertoires in COVID-19. Produced via immunoSEQ multiplex PCR; TCRdb's table is partial and in-frame only. The sample shows nearly 65,000 clones, around four fifths of them seen only once. Germline V gives CDR1 SGHAT, CDR2 FQNNGV. The CDR3 sequence is 19 residues long. Trimming removed 3 bases at V and 0 bases at J, with 23 bases between. The origin of this receptor is a human donor in a cohort sampled during active COVID-19. Material: peripheral blood. The chain links TRBV11-2 to TRBJ1-1; D is ambiguous. As DNA, the CDR3 is TGTGCCAGCAGCTTGGGCAAGAGTCGTGGTTTACAGATGAACACTGAAGCTTTCTTT. This sequence encodes CASSLGKSRGLQMNTEAFF. The full variable domain, its missing parts supplied by reference TRBV11-2 and TRBJ1-1, is EAGVAQSPRYKIIEKRQSVAFWCNPISGHATLYWYQQILGQGPKLLIQFQNNGVVDDSQLPKDRFSAERLKGVDSTLKIQPAKLEDSAVYLCASSLGKSRGLQMNTEAFFGQGTRLTVV.